This T cell receptor beta chain was obtained from a study of T cells in Graves' hyperthyroidism and ophthalmopathy. Amplification of TCR beta CDR3 regions was performed using RNA transcripts as template. Initially, a first-round RT-PCR of the TCR CDR3 employed the HTBI primer set. Each CDR3 protein is one row after TCRdb ran MiXCR on the multiplex PCR reads. The table lists roughly 400,000 distinct CDR3 sequences, about 25% of them singletons. The V and J ends lost 5 bases and 3 bases respectively, with 10 bases between them. The CDR3 spans 13 residues. CDR1 MNHEY and CDR2 SMNVEV come from the germline V gene (reference sequence).

The clonotype comes from a man aged 45 to 65 with Graves' hyperthyroidism. J is TRBJ1-1 and V is TRBV27; TRBD1 might be the D (6 bases). Sample: blood. The CDR3 DNA sequence: TGTGCCAGCAGTCTGGACAGCTACACTGAAGCTTTCTTT. This sequence encodes CASSLDSYTEAFF.